The clone carrying this TCR beta chain was detected once. The data stem from a study of cytomegalovirus exposure and HLA in healthy donors. J gave up 0 bases and V 5 bases, and 4 bases lay outside the gene matches. Germline lookup yields CDR1 MNHNY and CDR2 SVGAGI (reference sequence). The CDR3 is made up of 15 amino acids. Both 60 Vbeta primers and 13 Jbeta primers went into the PCR. Using immunoSEQ multiplex PCR, the repertoire was profiled, and TCRdb retains in-frame clones only, with some absent. This sample has some 160,000 clones, with around 83% found just once. The clonotype originates from a man under 40 in good health and CMV-seropositive. The sample comprised PBMCs. The chain couples TRBV6-6 to TRBJ2-1, with 7 bases that match TRBD2. The CDR3 DNA reads as TGTGCCAGCAGTCCCCGGACTAGCTCCTACAATGAGCAGTTCTTC. It specifies CASSPRTSSYNEQFF.